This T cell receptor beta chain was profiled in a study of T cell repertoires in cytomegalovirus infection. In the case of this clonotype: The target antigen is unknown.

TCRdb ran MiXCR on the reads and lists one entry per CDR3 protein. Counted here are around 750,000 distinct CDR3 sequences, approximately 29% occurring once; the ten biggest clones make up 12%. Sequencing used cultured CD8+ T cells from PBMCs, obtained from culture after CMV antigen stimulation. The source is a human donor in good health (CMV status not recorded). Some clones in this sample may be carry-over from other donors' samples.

The CDR3 DNA sequence: TGCAGCGTTGAAACCCCGGAAGGAAAACTGTTTTTT. Its protein is CSVETPEGKLFF. The rearrangement joins TRBV29-1 to TRBJ1-4; unclear D gene. The CDR3 is made up of 12 amino acids. The germline CDR1 and CDR2 sequences are SQVTM and ANQGSEA. Trimming shortened V by 2 bases and J by 10 bases, and 11 bases separated the two germline ends.